These T cell receptor beta chains were read from a single sample in a study of cytomegalovirus exposure and HLA in healthy donors. Repertoires were generated with immunoSEQ multiplex PCR, while TCRdb's copy carries only in-frame clones and drops some. The sample yields under 120,000 clones, 74% seen once. The sequencing input was PBMCs. These receptors were obtained from a man aged 45 to 65 in good health and CMV-seropositive. The CDR3 runs from the conserved cysteine through the conserved F or W. D genes are given only for firm matches. Clone size is not always given. Where it is, it says once, few, many or a class for expanded clones.

TRBV19	.	.	13	TRBJ2-2	CASSMSGAGELFF	TGTGCCAGTAGTATGTCCGGGGCCGGGGAGCTGTTTTTT
TRBV11-2	.	.	16	TRBJ2-7	CASSSGLRSERYEQYF	TGTGCCAGCAGTTCGGGACTCCGTTCGGAGAGGTACGAGCAGTACTTC
TRBV14	TRBD1	.	14	TRBJ2-1	CASSPRTGWNEQFF	TGTGCCAGCAGTCCCAGGACAGGGTGGAATGAGCAGTTCTTC
TRBV6-1	.	.	17	TRBJ2-5	CASSEASPGAGLGTQYF	TGTGCCAGCAGTGAAGCATCGCCGGGAGCTGGGTTGGGGACCCAGTACTTC
TRBV5-4	TRBD1	.	16	TRBJ1-2	CASSALGQGRSYGYTF	TGTGCCAGCAGCGCACTAGGACAGGGACGTAGCTATGGCTACACCTTC
TRBV27	TRBD2	.	18	TRBJ2-1	CASSSYWTSGSPYNEQFF	TGTGCCAGCAGTTCCTACTGGACTAGCGGGAGTCCCTACAATGAGCAGTTCTTC
TRBV7-3	TRBD2	.	17	TRBJ2-3	CASSTGPSGGGTDTQYF	TGTGCCAGCAGCACTGGGCCTAGCGGGGGGGGCACAGATACGCAGTATTTT
TRBV2	.	.	13	TRBJ2-7	CASSAIQGYEQYF	TGTGCCAGCAGTGCCATACAGGGTTACGAGCAGTACTTC
TRBV29-1	TRBD1	.	13	TRBJ1-2	CSGSAPDRGGYTF	TGCAGCGGATCTGCCCCGGACAGGGGTGGCTACACCTTC
TRBV7-3	TRBD2	.	14	TRBJ2-3	CASRSGGATDTQYF	TGTGCCAGCCGAAGCGGGGGGGCCACAGATACGCAGTATTTT
TRBV5-1	TRBD2	few	17	TRBJ2-3	CASSLAAGPGGADTQYF	TGCGCCAGCAGCTTGGCCGCTGGGCCGGGGGGAGCAGATACGCAGTATTTT
TRBV4-1	TRBD2	.	16	TRBJ2-1	CASSLLTSGGATEQFF	TGCGCCAGCAGCCTTTTGACTAGCGGGGGGGCCACTGAGCAGTTCTTC
TRBV18	TRBD2	.	14	TRBJ2-5	CASSRGRGGETQYF	TGTGCCAGCTCCCGCGGGAGGGGAGGAGAGACCCAGTACTTC
TRBV5-1	.	.	14	TRBJ1-4	CASSPEATNEKLFF	TGCGCCAGCAGCCCCGAGGCAACTAATGAAAAACTGTTTTTT
TRBV6-5	.	.	14	TRBJ1-3	CASRPPGPGNTIYF	TGTGCCAGCAGGCCCCCCGGTCCTGGAAACACCATATATTTT
TRBV2	TRBD2	few	13	TRBJ2-7	CASTGGMTYEQYF	TGTGCCAGCACCGGGGGGATGACCTACGAGCAGTACTTC
TRBV10-3	.	.	15	TRBJ2-3	CAISESNQGADTQYF	TGTGCCATCAGTGAGTCGAATCAGGGCGCAGATACGCAGTATTTT
TRBV15	.	.	16	TRBJ1-4	CATSRVSFATNEKLFF	TGTGCCACCAGCAGAGTGAGCTTTGCAACTAATGAAAAACTGTTTTTT
TRBV7-9	TRBD1	.	15	TRBJ1-2	CASSRDRTGEDGYTF	TGTGCCAGCAGCCGAGACCGGACAGGCGAAGACGGCTACACCTTC
TRBV2	.	.	14	TRBJ1-5	CASGQYYSNQPQHF	TGTGCCAGCGGACAGTACTATAGCAATCAGCCCCAGCATTTT
TRBV25-1	.	.	17	TRBJ2-4	CASSGVQHPGGKNIQYF	TGTGCCAGCAGTGGAGTACAGCACCCCGGGGGCAAAAACATTCAGTACTTC
TRBV18	.	once	14	TRBJ1-1	CASSPEQDYTEAFF	TGTGCCAGCTCACCAGAACAGGATTACACTGAAGCTTTCTTT
TRBV5-6	TRBD2	.	17	TRBJ2-1	CASRGGGSGLAPHEQFF	TGTGCCAGCAGAGGGGGGGGGTCGGGACTAGCCCCCCATGAGCAGTTCTTC
TRBV5-5	.	few	13	TRBJ1-1	CASSPSGDTEAFF	TGTGCCAGCAGCCCCAGCGGGGACACTGAAGCTTTCTTT
TRBV5-4	TRBD2	.	13	TRBJ2-1	CAVKRGSENEQFF	TGTGCAGTTAAGCGGGGCTCGGAGAATGAGCAGTTCTTC
TRBV27	.	.	16	TRBJ1-5	CASSLSAGYSNQPQHF	TGTGCCAGCAGTTTATCTGCAGGCTATAGCAATCAGCCCCAGCATTTT
TRBV10-1	.	.	14	TRBJ1-1	CASSVETVGTEAFF	TGCGCCAGCAGTGTGGAGACAGTTGGAACTGAAGCTTTCTTT
TRBV4-1	.	.	15	TRBJ1-2	CASSQELGAYYGYTF	TGCGCCAGCAGCCAAGAGCTGGGGGCATACTATGGCTACACCTTC